Sequencing of this TCR beta chain was carried out in a study of T cells in Graves' hyperthyroidism and ophthalmopathy. Germline lookup yields CDR1 SEHNR and CDR2 FQNEAQ (reference sequence). There are 14 residues in the CDR3. With 5 bases removed from V and 6 bases from J, the gap between germline ends came to 14 bases. This clonotype occurred many times. Researchers amplified the TCR beta CDR3 regions from RNA transcripts. A set of HTBI primers served as the primers for a first-round RT-PCR of the TCR CDR3. TCRdb passed the multiplex PCR reads through MiXCR, listing each CDR3 protein once. The sample comprises a few hundred thousand distinct CDR3 sequences, around 46% of which are singletons, and 15% to 20% rests with the top ten.

Sequencing was done on a sample of peripheral blood or thyroid tissue (not recorded which). This receptor was taken from an adult woman with Graves' disease, either hyperthyroidism or ophthalmopathy (not recorded which). This chain links TRBV7-9 with TRBJ1-5; D is possibly TRBD1 (6 bases). The CDR3 nucleotides are TGTGCCAGCAGCCTACAGGGAGGTCGTCAGCCCCAGCATTTT. Translating it yields CASSLQGGRQPQHF. The variable domain in full, with the rest retrieved from reference TRBV7-9 and TRBJ1-5, is DTGVSQNPRHKITKRGQNVTFRCDPISEHNRLYWYRQTLGQGPEFLTYFQNEAQLEKSRLLSDRFSAERPKGSFSTLEIQRTEQGDSAMYLCASSLQGGRQPQHFGDGTRLSIL.